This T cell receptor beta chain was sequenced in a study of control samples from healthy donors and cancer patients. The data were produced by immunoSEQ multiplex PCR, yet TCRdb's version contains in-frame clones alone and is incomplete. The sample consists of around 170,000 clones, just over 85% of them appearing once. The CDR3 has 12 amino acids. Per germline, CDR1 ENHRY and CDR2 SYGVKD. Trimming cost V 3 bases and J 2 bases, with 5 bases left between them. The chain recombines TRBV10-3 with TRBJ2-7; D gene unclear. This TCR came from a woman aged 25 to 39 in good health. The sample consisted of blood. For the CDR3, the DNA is TGTGCCATCAGTGACGCCGCCTACGAGCAGTACTTC. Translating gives CAISDAAYEQYF.